This T cell receptor (beta chain) was captured in a study of T cell responses to AZD1222 COVID-19 vaccine. Study-wide findings and caveats: Baseline seropositivity characterized only a handful of AZD1222 recipients. Along spike, vaccine-associated CD4 TCRs were found throughout, with dominance at 160-218 and 743-854. Clonal diversity was possibly underestimated, and the donors were mostly white British, with more females. Repertoire samples came only from after the peak T cell response.

As for this clone: What it recognizes is unknown.

Using immunoSEQ multiplex PCR, the repertoire was profiled, and TCRdb retains in-frame clones only, with some absent. The sample has under 150,000 clones; approximately 90% are singletons. The V gene's germline CDR1 is MNHNY and CDR2 SVGAGI (reference sequence). The CDR3 loop spans 15 amino acids. The V segment lost 0 bases and the J segment 7 bases; nucleotides outside the gene matches: 5. This clonotype originated in an adult in good health. The chain has TRBV6-6 and TRBJ1-4; 7 bases match TRBD1. Sequenced here: peripheral blood, sampled on day 0 of MenACWY control vaccination. The CDR3 DNA sequence: TGTGCCAGCAGTTACTCCCAGGGGGTGTCTGAAAAACTGTTTTTT. Encoded protein: CASSYSQGVSEKLFF.